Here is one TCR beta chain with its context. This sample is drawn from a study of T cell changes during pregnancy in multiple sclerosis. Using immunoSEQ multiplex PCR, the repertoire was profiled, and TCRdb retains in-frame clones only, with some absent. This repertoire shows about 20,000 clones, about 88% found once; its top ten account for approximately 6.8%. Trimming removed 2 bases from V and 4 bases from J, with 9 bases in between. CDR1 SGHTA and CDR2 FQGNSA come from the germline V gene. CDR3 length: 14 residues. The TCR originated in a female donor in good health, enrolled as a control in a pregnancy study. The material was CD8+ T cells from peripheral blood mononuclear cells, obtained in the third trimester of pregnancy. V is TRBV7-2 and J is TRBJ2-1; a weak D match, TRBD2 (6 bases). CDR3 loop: CASSLLSGYNEQFF. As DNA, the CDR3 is TGTGCCAGCAGCTTACTTAGCGGATACAATGAGCAGTTCTTC.